Listed below are T cell receptor beta chains from one sample, sequenced in a study of blood T cell repertoires in COVID-19. Sequenced by immunoSEQ multiplex PCR; TCRdb stores in-frame clones only, minus some. There are around 450,000 clones in the sample; about nine tenths occur only once, and 0.6% lies in the top ten. Sequencing was carried out using PBMCs or T cells enriched from blood (not recorded which). The receptors shown here come from a man between 18 and 29 years old who had recovered from COVID-19. Each CDR3 is given with its conserved first and last residue. Each record gives: V gene, clone size, J gene, D gene, CDR3 DNA, CDR3 protein. D genes are given only for firm matches. Clone sizes are given selectively: once, few, many, or a class where the clone is expanded.

TRBV11-3	-	TRBJ2-3	-	TGTGCCAGCAGCTTAGGGTCAGGGGACGCAGATACGCAGTATTTT	CASSLGSGDADTQYF
TRBV19	-	TRBJ1-2	-	TGTGCCAGTAGCGGGCCCGGGAATGGCTACACCTTC	CASSGPGNGYTF
TRBV11-3	-	TRBJ1-4	TRBD1	TGTGCCAGCAGCTTAGGGGGACAGGATAATGAAAAACTGTTTTTT	CASSLGGQDNEKLFF
TRBV6-5	-	TRBJ1-6	TRBD1	TGTGCCAGCAGTTCTAACACCCGGGACAGGGGGTCACCCCTCCACTTT	CASSSNTRDRGSPLHF
TRBV15	-	TRBJ2-5	TRBD2	TGTGCCACCAGCAGGATGACTAGCGGGAGGGCCTGGGAGACCCAGTACTTC	CATSRMTSGRAWETQYF
TRBV4-1	-	TRBJ1-1	-	TGCGCCAGCAGCCAAGATACGGGGGAGGATACTGAAGCTTTCTTT	CASSQDTGEDTEAFF
TRBV6-5	-	TRBJ1-3	-	TGTGCCAGCGTTCCGGTCAGGGTCTCTGAGAACACCATATATTTT	CASVPVRVSENTIYF
TRBV10-1	-	TRBJ1-3	-	TGCGCCAGCAGGGAGAATTCGGGTTTTGGAAACACCATATATTTT	CASRENSGFGNTIYF
TRBV20-1	-	TRBJ1-6	-	TGCAGTGCTAGTGCGCAGGTGTATCTCAATTCACCCCTCCACTTT	CSASAQVYLNSPLHF
TRBV28	-	TRBJ1-1	TRBD1	TGTGCCGCGCAGGGGGCAGGCACTGAAGCTTTCTTT	CAAQGAGTEAFF
TRBV10-3	-	TRBJ2-2	-	TGTGCCACCACTCCTTATACGGCCGGGGAGCTGTTTTTT	CATTPYTAGELFF
TRBV9	-	TRBJ2-1	TRBD2	TGTGCCAGCAGCGTAGCGGGGGGCTCCTACAATGAGCAGTTCTTC	CASSVAGGSYNEQFF
TRBV6-1	once	TRBJ2-3	-	TGTGCCAGCAGTGACCCAGGGAGGCTAGCTGGTAGCACAGATACGCAGTATTTT	CASSDPGRLAGSTDTQYF
TRBV3-1/TRBV3-2	-	TRBJ1-6	-	TGTGCCAGCAGCCCCCGGGAGAATAATTCACCCCTCCACTTT	CASSPRENNSPLHF
TRBV2	-	TRBJ2-7	-	TGTGCCAGCAGTGAAGTGGACACAACCAGCTCCTACGAGCAGTACTTC	CASSEVDTTSSYEQYF
TRBV5-1	-	TRBJ1-5	-	TGCGCCAGCAGGGTACAGGTTGATAGCAATCAGCCCCAGCATTTT	CASRVQVDSNQPQHF
TRBV7-9	many	TRBJ2-7	TRBD2	TGTGCCAGCAGCCGGGGGGTATCGTCCTACGAGCAGTACTTC	CASSRGVSSYEQYF
TRBV9	-	TRBJ1-2	-	TGTGCCAGCAGCTCCCTTAGCGACTACACCTTC	CASSSLSDYTF
TRBV7-9	-	TRBJ2-5	TRBD1	TGTGCCAGCAGCTCAAGGGGGCTATACTCTTTCCAAGAGACCCAGTACTTC	CASSSRGLYSFQETQYF
TRBV2	-	TRBJ1-5	TRBD1	TGTGCCAGCAGGGTGGGACAGTTAAGTCAGCCCCAGCATTTT	CASRVGQLSQPQHF
TRBV9	once	TRBJ2-7	-	TGTGCCAGCAGCGTAGGGGGGGACCTTACCTACGAGCAGTACTTC	CASSVGGDLTYEQYF
TRBV15	-	TRBJ1-5	-	TGTGCCACCAGCCGAGAAGCCTATCAGCCCCAGCATTTT	CATSREAYQPQHF
TRBV19	-	TRBJ1-6	-	TGTGCCAGTAGCAGGGCTGATAATTCACCCCTCCACTTT	CASSRADNSPLHF
TRBV24-1	-	TRBJ2-1	-	TGTGCCACCAGTGATGAGGATGAGCAGTTCTTC	CATSDEDEQFF
TRBV28	few	TRBJ2-3	TRBD2	TGTGCCAGTTACTCGGGACTAGCGGAACCCTGGGCAGATACGCAGTATTTT	CASYSGLAEPWADTQYF